The source of this TCR beta chain is a study of identical twins. This clonotype was observed a handful of times. Its antigen remains unidentified. Notes on the study in general: Donors were not followed over many years; analysis was cross-sectional.

Donors were all healthy Caucasians. In TCRdb, the 5' RACE reads were re-called with MiXCR into one record per CDR3 protein. The sample shows 200,000 to 300,000 distinct CDR3 sequences, about 10% of them seen only once. V lost 2 bases and J lost 0; bases outside the gene matches: 6. This CDR3 is built from 15 residues. CDR1 is DFQATT, CDR2 SNEGSKA, per germline (reference sequence). This receptor was taken from a man between 45 and 60 years old in good health. V usage is TRBV20-1 and J usage is TRBJ2-7, with 8 bases identical to TRBD1. Sequenced sample: memory T cells sorted from blood. The CDR3 here is CSARPRTGLSYEQYF. CDR3 DNA sequence: TGCAGTGCTAGACCCAGGACAGGGCTCTCCTACGAGCAGTACTTC.